This record covers a single T cell receptor (beta chain). The entry originates in a study of blood T cell repertoires in COVID-19. Study-wide context: T cells, B-cell-depleted T cells, or PBMCs supplied cDNA or gDNA.

Methods used by the authors: Amplification with reference gene primers provided the estimates of nucleated cell counts. The assay was immunoSEQ multiplex PCR, and TCRdb's table has in-frame clones only and misses some. D and trimming come from the DNA, and the V and J calls and clone size come from that table. Here the sample spans roughly 160,000 clones, approximately 86% being singletons. Trimming took off 3 bases at V and 14 bases at J, with 19 bases between the two ends. CDR3 size: 14 residues. Germline V gene lookup returns CDR1 MNHEY and CDR2 SMNVEV (reference sequence). Participant ages covered about 18 to 89 years across 24 US areas.

The sequence was collected from a man aged 60 to 75 who had recovered from COVID-19. Sequencing was performed on PBMCs or T cells enriched from blood (not recorded which). The rearrangement links TRBV27 to TRBJ1-4; a possible D gene is TRBD1 (5 bases). The CDR3 sequence: CASSFLGQDVTLFF. CDR3 sequence (DNA): TGTGCCAGCAGTTTTCTCGGACAAGACGTCACGCTGTTTTTT.